Presented here are 7 T cell receptor beta chains from one specimen sequenced in a study of T cell responses to AZD1222 COVID-19 vaccine. Profiled with immunoSEQ multiplex PCR; TCRdb holds only in-frame clones, not every one. The sample gives about 120,000 clones, about 92% of which show up once; less than 4.5% is in the top ten. The sample in question was peripheral blood, obtained on day 0 of MenACWY control vaccination. Receptor source: an adult in good health.

In this sample, this clone turned up once. CDR3 sequence reads: CASSGTTHSTDTQYF. Here the CDR3 DNA reads TGTGCCAGCAGTGGGACTACCCATAGCACAGATACGCAGTATTTT. The chain combines TRBV27 with TRBJ2-3, with 7 positions matching TRBD2. Trimming took 5 bases from V and 0 from J; bases not matched to a gene: 5. The germline CDR1 and CDR2 sequences are MNHEY and SMNVEV (reference sequence). The CDR3 has 15 amino acids.

This chain links TRBV7-9 with TRBJ1-1; weak D call: TRBD1 (5 bases). The CDR3 is made up of 13 amino acids. Trimming removed 1 base from V and 6 bases from J, with 9 bases in between. Germline V gene data show CDR1 as SEHNR and CDR2 as FQNEAQ (reference sequence). Here the CDR3 reads CASSLGGSSEAFF. CDR3 in DNA: TGTGCCAGCAGCTTAGGGGGGTCCTCTGAAGCTTTCTTT. The full variable domain, completed using reference TRBV7-9 and TRBJ1-1, is DTGVSQNPRHKITKRGQNVTFRCDPISEHNRLYWYRQTLGQGPEFLTYFQNEAQLEKSRLLSDRFSAERPKGSFSTLEIQRTEQGDSAMYLCASSLGGSSEAFFGQGTRLTVV.

The chain has TRBV6-5 and TRBJ2-1; D gene unclear. Germline assignment: CDR1 MNHEY and CDR2 SVGAGI. V lost 6 bases and J 3 bases, leaving 15 bases between the germline ends. The CDR3 contains 15 residues. CDR3 bases: TGTGCCAGCAGGCCGCAGAGGTCGGGCTACAATGAGCAGTTCTTC. Protein sequence: CASRPQRSGYNEQFF.

The chain carries TRBV12-3 or TRBV12-4 and TRBJ1-1; D is undetermined. V lost 6 bases and J lost 4, with 9 bases in between. This CDR3 has 12 amino acids. The chain's CDR3 is CASRIWGTEAFF. In DNA form, the CDR3 reads TGTGCCAGCAGGATTTGGGGCACTGAAGCTTTCTTT.

The chain's CDR3 is CASITSGAGNTIYF. In DNA form, the CDR3 reads TGTGCCAGCATCACGTCGGGTGCTGGAAACACCATATATTTT. The gene calls are TRBV28 and TRBJ1-3; D gene unclear. CDR3 size: 14 residues. Germline lookup yields CDR1 MDHEN and CDR2 SYDVKM. V was shortened by 7 bases and J by 2 bases, with 12 bases between the two germline ends.

The chain's CDR3 is CASSEVTDRSEKLFF. CDR3 nucleotide sequence: TGTGCCAGCAGCGAAGTGACGGACAGGAGTGAAAAACTGTTTTTT. V usage is TRBV7-9 and J usage is TRBJ1-4, with 7 bases aligning to TRBD1. The V segment lost 5 bases and the J segment 7 bases; nucleotides outside the gene matches: 10. CDR1 SEHNR and CDR2 FQNEAQ come from the germline V gene (reference sequence). The CDR3 is 15 amino acids.

This clone was observed a handful of times. The V and J genes are TRBV20-1 and TRBJ1-2; D is unclear. The CDR3 runs 11 residues. The germline V gene has CDR1 DFQATT and CDR2 SNEGSKA (reference sequence). The germline V and J ends were trimmed by 5 bases and 2 bases, with 6 bases remaining between them. The CDR3 nucleotides are TGCAGTGCTTACGGCAACTATGGCTACACCTTC. The encoded protein is CSAYGNYGYTF.